This entry lists 19 T cell receptor beta chains sequenced from one sample in a study of T cells in localized non-small cell lung cancer (dated by TCRdb to 2018 to 2020). The library was made by the immunoSEQ multiplex PCR assay. Not all clones reach the TCRdb copy of this immuneACCESS table, which keeps in-frame sequences only. Checked studies attribute under half of the gap to unresolved V genes and leave the rest unexplained. Counted in this sample were some 17,000 clones; around 90% of them appeared once. Of the sample, more than 0.95% falls within the top ten clones. The specimen comprised peripheral blood mononuclear cells, sampled before any cancer treatment. The receptors here all came from a woman aged 35-70 years with stage III lung adenocarcinoma.

The CDR3 loop reads CASSLAERTVQETQYF. The CDR3 bases are TGTGCCAGCAGCTTGGCCGAGCGGACAGTCCAAGAGACCCAGTACTTC. The rearrangement links TRBV5-4 to TRBJ2-5, with D possibly being TRBD1 (6 bases). Between the trimmed V and J ends, which lost 0 bases and 1 base, there was a span of 13 bases. The CDR3 is 16 amino acids. CDR1 and CDR2 (germline): SGHNT, YYREEE (reference sequence).

The chain uses TRBV15 and TRBJ2-7; D unclear. There are 14 residues in the CDR3. Trimming removed 8 bases from V and 0 bases from J, with 14 bases in between. Germline V gene sequence: CDR1 LNHNV, CDR2 YYDKDF (reference sequence). CDR3 sequence reads: CATSRGAPSYEQYF. Written as DNA, the CDR3 is TGTGCCACCTCTAGAGGAGCACCCTCCTACGAGCAGTACTTC.

This chain joins TRBV7-2 and TRBJ2-7; D is undetermined. The CDR3 consists of 12 residues. Germline CDR1 reads SGHTA; CDR2 reads FQGNSA. Trimming took off 2 bases at V and 4 bases at J, with 6 bases between the two ends. The CDR3 reads CASSLTRYEQYF. CDR3 nucleotides: TGTGCCAGCAGCTTAACTCGGTACGAGCAGTACTTC.

This clone was seen once. The V gene is TRBV5-1, the J gene TRBJ1-4, with 9 bases aligning to TRBD1. The germline V gene has CDR1 SGHRS and CDR2 YFSETQ. J lost 5 bases, V lost 0 bases, and 2 bases had no gene match. The CDR3 extends over 15 amino acids. The CDR3 spells CASSLAGQGNEKLFF. CDR3 nucleotide sequence: TGCGCCAGCAGCTTGGCCGGACAGGGGAATGAAAAACTGTTTTTT.

The rearrangement joins TRBV19 to TRBJ2-1; TRBD1 matches 9 bases. Germline CDR1 LNHDA, CDR2 SQIVND (reference sequence). V shed 5 bases and J 6 bases; nucleotides not matched to a gene: 8. The CDR3 extends over 15 amino acids. The CDR3 region is CASSHPGQGFNEQFF. The CDR3 DNA reads TGTGCCAGTAGTCACCCGGGACAGGGATTCAATGAGCAGTTCTTC.

The chain links TRBV30 to TRBJ1-1; D is ambiguous. From germline, CDR1 is GTSNPN and CDR2 SVGIG (reference sequence). V lost 3 bases to trimming and J lost 0 bases, with 8 bases between them. This CDR3 is 13 amino acids long. The CDR3 here is CAWRNLLNTEAFF. The CDR3 region has the DNA TGTGCCTGGAGAAATCTCTTGAACACTGAAGCTTTCTTT.

The V gene is TRBV29-1, the J gene TRBJ2-5; the D gene could be TRBD1 or TRBD2 (5 bases each). V was shortened by 6 bases and J by 1 base, with 9 bases between the two germline ends. Germline CDR1 SQVTM, CDR2 ANQGSEA. This CDR3 has 12 amino acids. The CDR3 loop is CSVGRPQETQYF. CDR3 bases: TGCAGCGTGGGACGGCCCCAAGAGACCCAGTACTTC.

This sequence joins TRBV5-1 and TRBJ2-5; D may be TRBD2 (6 bases). CDR1 and CDR2 from the germline V gene are SGHRS and YFSETQ. This CDR3 is built from 14 residues. V lost 0 bases to trimming and J lost 0 bases, with 6 bases between them. The CDR3 loop reads CASSLGDYQETQYF. As DNA, the CDR3 is TGCGCCAGCAGCTTGGGGGACTACCAAGAGACCCAGTACTTC.

This sequence joins TRBV11-2 and TRBJ2-7; D is undetermined. This CDR3 is 11 amino acids long. The V gene's germline CDR1 is SGHAT and CDR2 FQNNGV. Deletions cut 1 base from V and 6 bases from J, with 4 bases between. The CDR3 sequence is CASSLAGEQYF. The CDR3 DNA reads as TGTGCCAGCAGCTTAGCGGGCGAGCAGTACTTC.

V usage is TRBV7-9 and J usage is TRBJ2-1; the D is unclear. Trimming cost V 8 bases and J 8 bases, with 10 bases left between them. CDR1 is SEHNR and CDR2 is FQNEAQ in the germline V gene (reference sequence). The CDR3 sequence is 11 residues long. The CDR3 DNA sequence: TGTGCCAGCCTTGCCCGGTATGAGCAGTTCTTC. Its protein product is CASLARYEQFF.

The rearrangement joins TRBV5-5 to TRBJ2-4, with D maybe TRBD1 (6 bases). The CDR3 has 15 amino acids. Trimming left V 2 bases short and J 4 bases short, with 13 bases between. Germline CDR1 is SGHKS and CDR2 is YYEKEE (reference sequence). CDR3 in amino acids: CASSLVFRGKNIQYF. The CDR3, as DNA: TGTGCCAGCAGCTTAGTTTTTAGGGGGAAAAACATTCAGTACTTC.

V is TRBV7-9 and J is TRBJ1-2; TRBD1 might be the D (6 bases). The CDR3 consists of 12 residues. V was shortened by 5 bases and J by 5 bases, with 9 bases between the two germline ends. Germline CDR1 reads SEHNR; CDR2 reads FQNEAQ (reference sequence). Here the CDR3 DNA reads TGTGCCAGCAGCGGGGGCCCTTATGGCTACACCTTC. Encoded protein: CASSGGPYGYTF.

This rearrangement joins TRBV4-1 to TRBJ2-3; 8 positions match TRBD2. The J segment lost 0 bases and the V segment lost 1 base, leaving 3 bases of the junction unmatched. The CDR3 runs 16 residues. The germline V gene encodes CDR1 MGHRA and CDR2 YSYEKL. CDR3 DNA: TGCGCCAGCAGCCAAGTACTAGCGGTTAGCACAGATACGCAGTATTTT. It specifies CASSQVLAVSTDTQYF.

This clone was observed once. This chain joins TRBV4-3 and TRBJ2-7, with 10 bases that match TRBD1. The trim removed 1 base at V and 4 bases at J, leaving 4 bases unmatched. Germline lookup yields CDR1 LGHNA and CDR2 YSLEER. The CDR3 length is 15 residues. The CDR3 DNA reads as TGCGCCAGCAGCCAAGTCGGGACAGGGGAATACGAGCAGTACTTC. This codes for CASSQVGTGEYEQYF.

This rearrangement joins TRBV5-1 to TRBJ2-5, with a tentative D call TRBD1 (5 bases). V lost 2 bases and J lost 0, with 5 bases in between. This CDR3 comprises 13 residues. Germline CDR1 SGHRS, CDR2 YFSETQ. The CDR3 bases are TGCGCCAGCAGCTTCAGGGACCAAGAGACCCAGTACTTC. Protein: CASSFRDQETQYF.

CDR3 region: CAWSRTRAYNEQFF. DNA for the CDR3: TGTGCCTGGAGTCGAACTAGAGCTTACAATGAGCAGTTCTTC. The chain recombines TRBV30 with TRBJ2-1, with D possibly being TRBD2 (5 bases). Germline CDR1 reads GTSNPN; CDR2 reads SVGIG (reference sequence). Trimming removed 2 bases from V and 4 bases from J, with 12 bases in between. The CDR3 has 14 residues.

The chain recombines TRBV28 with TRBJ1-2; possibly TRBD1 for D (5 bases). V lost 2 bases to trimming and J lost 4 bases, with 11 bases between them. The CDR3 loop spans 14 amino acids. The V gene's germline CDR1 is MDHEN and CDR2 SYDVKM. CDR3 DNA sequence: TGTGCCAGCAGTTTAGGGGCAGACATCTATGGCTACACCTTC. Residues: CASSLGADIYGYTF.

V gene TRBV5-4 combines with J gene TRBJ1-6, with 7 nucleotides matching TRBD1. The junction had 7 bases not matched to a gene; V was cut back by 4 bases and J by 9 bases. The CDR3 is 14 residues long. CDR1 and CDR2 (germline): SGHNT, YYREEE (reference sequence). This chain's CDR3 is CASSQTGVGSPLHF. CDR3 sequence (DNA): TGTGCCAGCAGCCAAACAGGGGTAGGTTCACCCCTCCACTTT.

This clone showed up just a few times. The chain couples TRBV6-5 to TRBJ2-3; 9 nucleotides agree with TRBD1. The CDR3 loop spans 16 amino acids. V shed 2 bases and J 1 base; nucleotides not matched to a gene: 4. CDR1 and CDR2 (germline): MNHEY, SVGAGI. The CDR3 DNA reads TGTGCCAGCAGTTACGGGCGGACAGGGGGCACAGATACGCAGTATTTT. This encodes CASSYGRTGGTDTQYF.